This T cell receptor (beta chain) was obtained from a study of CD8 T cells in ankylosing spondylitis. This CDR3 comprises 17 residues. Germline assignment: CDR1 SGHRS and CDR2 YFSETQ. The junction had 13 bases not matched to a gene; V was cut back by 2 bases and J by 5 bases. It was by quantitative 5'-RACE with molecular barcodes that TCR beta libraries were made. TCRdb used MiXCR to reprocess the 5' RACE reads, holding one entry per CDR3 protein. The table records a few hundred thousand distinct CDR3 sequences, 20% to 25% of them present only once. General observations from the study: Disease-linked clones were CD8+ and relatively rare in peripheral blood. Ankylosing spondylitis blood appeared to be characterized by a TCR beta motif of 8 or 9 highly homologous variants.

Note on this clonotype: Its antigen is unidentified.

Sequencing was performed on blood, either unsorted or a sorted T cell fraction (not recorded which). V and J are TRBV5-1 and TRBJ2-7; 10 bases map to TRBD2. The receptor was derived from a male donor with ankylosing spondylitis. Written as DNA, the CDR3 is TGCGCCAGCAGCTTAAAGCGGGAGGGCCTTTTTGCCCACGAGCAGTACTTC. It specifies CASSLKREGLFAHEQYF.